These T cell receptor beta chains were read from a single sample in a study of cytomegalovirus exposure and HLA in healthy donors. Assay: immunoSEQ multiplex PCR; the TCRdb copy retains only in-frame clones and omits some. The repertoire has about 120,000 clones, more than 60% of them found once; the top ten carry 9% to 10%. Source material: PBMCs. Receptors were obtained from a middle-aged man in good health and CMV-seropositive. CDR3s include the opening cysteine and the closing phenylalanine or tryptophan. The D gene is left open where the match is weak. For some rows the clone size is stated as once, few or many, or as a class when expanded; others skip it.

v_gene: TRBV6-5; abundance: -; d_gene: -; j_gene: TRBJ2-7; CDR3nt: TGTGCCAGCAGTTACGCGGGCGGGTCCTACGAGCAGTACTTC; CDR3aa: CASSYAGGSYEQYF
v_gene: TRBV28; abundance: many; d_gene: TRBD1; j_gene: TRBJ1-4; CDR3nt: TGTGCCAGCAGCCGCGGACAGGGCAGGGAAAAACTGTTTTTT; CDR3aa: CASSRGQGREKLFF
v_gene: TRBV11-2; abundance: -; d_gene: -; j_gene: TRBJ2-1; CDR3nt: TGTGCCAGCAGCTTAGTAGACTTCATGGCGTACAATGAGCAGTTCTTC; CDR3aa: CASSLVDFMAYNEQFF
v_gene: TRBV25-1; abundance: once; d_gene: -; j_gene: TRBJ2-7; CDR3nt: TGTGCCAGCAGTCGGGGGACTCACGAGCAGTACTTC; CDR3aa: CASSRGTHEQYF
v_gene: TRBV5-6; abundance: -; d_gene: TRBD1; j_gene: TRBJ1-4; CDR3nt: TGTGCCAGCAGCTTGGCTGAGACAGGGTCGGAACTGTTTTTT; CDR3aa: CASSLAETGSELFF
v_gene: TRBV15; abundance: -; d_gene: -; j_gene: TRBJ1-4; CDR3nt: TGTGCCACCAGCCCCAGGACAGCAACTAATGAAAAACTGTTTTTT; CDR3aa: CATSPRTATNEKLFF
v_gene: TRBV18; abundance: -; d_gene: -; j_gene: TRBJ2-5; CDR3nt: TGTGCCAGCTCAGCGGGTTCCCAAGAGACCCAGTACTTC; CDR3aa: CASSAGSQETQYF
v_gene: TRBV5-1; abundance: -; d_gene: TRBD1; j_gene: TRBJ1-3; CDR3nt: TGCGCCAGCAGGACAGGGACCTACTCTGGAAACACCATATATTTT; CDR3aa: CASRTGTYSGNTIYF
v_gene: TRBV2; abundance: -; d_gene: -; j_gene: TRBJ1-1; CDR3nt: TGTGCCAGCAGTGAAGCGCTCCTCCTACAGGGAATGAACACTGAAGCTTTCTTT; CDR3aa: CASSEALLLQGMNTEAFF
v_gene: TRBV2; abundance: -; d_gene: -; j_gene: TRBJ1-1; CDR3nt: TGTGCCAGCAGTGAAGAACGGGTTAGGAGGAACACTGAAGCTTTCTTT; CDR3aa: CASSEERVRRNTEAFF
v_gene: TRBV7-2; abundance: -; d_gene: TRBD2; j_gene: TRBJ2-7; CDR3nt: TGTGCCAGCAGCTTGACTAGCGGGGGGCACCACGAGCAGTACTTC; CDR3aa: CASSLTSGGHHEQYF
v_gene: TRBV6-5; abundance: -; d_gene: -; j_gene: TRBJ2-1; CDR3nt: TGTGCCAGCAGTTACTCAATCACAGGTTTCGGTGAGCAGTTCTTC; CDR3aa: CASSYSITGFGEQFF
v_gene: TRBV7-2; abundance: -; d_gene: -; j_gene: TRBJ2-7; CDR3nt: TGTGCCAGCAGCTTCACGACGGAGCACGAGCAGTACTTC; CDR3aa: CASSFTTEHEQYF
v_gene: TRBV21-1; abundance: -; d_gene: -; j_gene: TRBJ2-4; CDR3nt: TGTGCCAGCAGCCTGGGACGTGGGGGCATCCCCAAAAACATTCAGTACTTC; CDR3aa: CASSLGRGGIPKNIQYF
v_gene: TRBV5-4; abundance: few; d_gene: TRBD2; j_gene: TRBJ2-5; CDR3nt: TGTGCCAGCAGCCCGCAGATACTAGCGGGGGGGGGAGAGACCCAGTACTTC; CDR3aa: CASSPQILAGGGETQYF
v_gene: TRBV5-1; abundance: -; d_gene: TRBD1; j_gene: TRBJ1-5; CDR3nt: TGCGCCAGCAGCTTGATGCCACCGGGACAGGGTCAAGATCAGCCCCAGCATTTT; CDR3aa: CASSLMPPGQGQDQPQHF
v_gene: TRBV7-8; abundance: -; d_gene: TRBD1; j_gene: TRBJ1-5; CDR3nt: TGTGCCAGCAGCGTAGAAGACAGGGGCCCTATGAGCAATCAGCCCCAGCATTTT; CDR3aa: CASSVEDRGPMSNQPQHF
v_gene: TRBV5-1; abundance: -; d_gene: -; j_gene: TRBJ2-3; CDR3nt: TGCGCCAGCAGCGCACAGGGTCGAGATACGCAGTATTTT; CDR3aa: CASSAQGRDTQYF
v_gene: TRBV4-1; abundance: -; d_gene: -; j_gene: TRBJ2-1; CDR3nt: TGCGCCAGCAGCCGTTACAGGGAGCAGTTCTTC; CDR3aa: CASSRYREQFF
v_gene: TRBV7-9; abundance: -; d_gene: -; j_gene: TRBJ2-7; CDR3nt: TGTGCCAGCAGCTTAATCAACGAGCAGTACTTC; CDR3aa: CASSLINEQYF
v_gene: TRBV5-1; abundance: -; d_gene: -; j_gene: TRBJ1-4; CDR3nt: TGCGCCAGCAGCTTTGACTCCGAGGGGGCAACTAATGAAAAACTGTTTTTT; CDR3aa: CASSFDSEGATNEKLFF
v_gene: TRBV7-9; abundance: -; d_gene: -; j_gene: TRBJ1-2; CDR3nt: TGTGCCAGCACCCCGTACGACGGGAGGGGCAGTTACACCTTC; CDR3aa: CASTPYDGRGSYTF
v_gene: TRBV5-1; abundance: -; d_gene: TRBD2; j_gene: TRBJ2-5; CDR3nt: TGCGCCAGCAGCTTGGTTCTAGCGGGAGGTGATGCGGAGACCCAGTACTTC; CDR3aa: CASSLVLAGGDAETQYF
v_gene: TRBV7-6; abundance: -; d_gene: -; j_gene: TRBJ1-2; CDR3nt: TGTGCCAGCAGCTTAGCGCCAGATCCTAACTATGGCTACACCTTC; CDR3aa: CASSLAPDPNYGYTF
v_gene: TRBV28; abundance: few; d_gene: -; j_gene: TRBJ2-7; CDR3nt: TGTGCCAGCATTAATGGCCCAACCTACGAGCAGTACTTC; CDR3aa: CASINGPTYEQYF
v_gene: TRBV9; abundance: few; d_gene: -; j_gene: TRBJ2-7; CDR3nt: TGTGCCAGCAGCCGATCGGGAGTACCCTACGAGCAGTACTTC; CDR3aa: CASSRSGVPYEQYF
v_gene: TRBV9; abundance: -; d_gene: TRBD2; j_gene: TRBJ2-7; CDR3nt: TGTGCCAGCAGCCCAGAGCGGGAGGAACCCTACGAGCAGTACTTC; CDR3aa: CASSPEREEPYEQYF
v_gene: TRBV7-7; abundance: -; d_gene: TRBD2; j_gene: TRBJ2-1; CDR3nt: TGTGCTAGCAGCTCCCGACTAGCGGGAGGTTCTAATGAGCAGTTCTTC; CDR3aa: CASSSRLAGGSNEQFF
v_gene: TRBV19; abundance: -; d_gene: TRBD1; j_gene: TRBJ2-7; CDR3nt: TGTGCCAGTAGTGGGACAGGGAGGTACGAGCAGTACTTC; CDR3aa: CASSGTGRYEQYF
v_gene: TRBV6-5; abundance: -; d_gene: TRBD2; j_gene: TRBJ2-1; CDR3nt: TGTGCCAGCAGTTCCCCGAGGACTAGCGGGGGCCCCCAGCAGTTCTTC; CDR3aa: CASSSPRTSGGPQQFF
v_gene: TRBV2; abundance: -; d_gene: TRBD1; j_gene: TRBJ2-1; CDR3nt: TGTGCCAGCAGACGACAGGGGTATGAGCAGTTCTTC; CDR3aa: CASRRQGYEQFF
v_gene: TRBV19; abundance: -; d_gene: TRBD2; j_gene: TRBJ2-7; CDR3nt: TGTGCCAGTAGTATCGGGGGGACGGGCTACGAGCAGTACTTC; CDR3aa: CASSIGGTGYEQYF
v_gene: TRBV4-3; abundance: -; d_gene: TRBD2; j_gene: TRBJ2-7; CDR3nt: TGCGCCAGCAGCCTAAGTCTAGCGGAGTCCTACGAGCAGTACTTC; CDR3aa: CASSLSLAESYEQYF
v_gene: TRBV5-1; abundance: -; d_gene: TRBD1; j_gene: TRBJ2-7; CDR3nt: TGCGCCAGCAGCTTGTTTGGACAGGCCTACGAGCAGTACTTC; CDR3aa: CASSLFGQAYEQYF
v_gene: TRBV27; abundance: few; d_gene: TRBD2; j_gene: TRBJ2-3; CDR3nt: TGTGCCAGCAGTCCCGGACTAGCGGACACAGATACGCAGTATTTT; CDR3aa: CASSPGLADTDTQYF
v_gene: TRBV4-3; abundance: once; d_gene: TRBD2; j_gene: TRBJ2-3; CDR3nt: TGCGCCAGCAGCCCTCACGGACTAGCGGAGGCCACAGATACGCAGTATTTT; CDR3aa: CASSPHGLAEATDTQYF
v_gene: TRBV5-1; abundance: -; d_gene: -; j_gene: TRBJ1-2; CDR3nt: TGCGCCAGCAGCACCGAAGCGCGCAGGGCCTATGGCTACACCTTC; CDR3aa: CASSTEARRAYGYTF
v_gene: TRBV27; abundance: few; d_gene: TRBD1; j_gene: TRBJ1-2; CDR3nt: TGTGCCAGCAGTTTCACGAGCAATCCCGGGACAGGAGATGGCTACACCTTC; CDR3aa: CASSFTSNPGTGDGYTF
v_gene: TRBV5-1; abundance: -; d_gene: TRBD1; j_gene: TRBJ2-3; CDR3nt: TGCGCCAGCAGCTTGGGTGGGGACAGACTAACAGATACGCAGTATTTT; CDR3aa: CASSLGGDRLTDTQYF
v_gene: TRBV19; abundance: -; d_gene: -; j_gene: TRBJ1-1; CDR3nt: TGTGCCAGTAGTAGACAGGCGAACACTGAAGCTTTCTTT; CDR3aa: CASSRQANTEAFF
v_gene: TRBV5-1; abundance: -; d_gene: TRBD1; j_gene: TRBJ1-4; CDR3nt: TGCGCCAGCAGCCCGACAGGGGGAGGAGGAGAAAAACTGTTTTTT; CDR3aa: CASSPTGGGGEKLFF
v_gene: TRBV19; abundance: -; d_gene: TRBD1; j_gene: TRBJ1-2; CDR3nt: TGTGCCAGCGAATCAGGGGGCAACTATGGCTACACCTTC; CDR3aa: CASESGGNYGYTF
v_gene: TRBV19; abundance: -; d_gene: -; j_gene: TRBJ2-2; CDR3nt: TGTGCCAGTAGTACCCCTGCCGGGGAGCTGTTTTTT; CDR3aa: CASSTPAGELFF
v_gene: TRBV25-1; abundance: -; d_gene: -; j_gene: TRBJ1-2; CDR3nt: TGTGCCAGCAGTGAATTGGACAGCAACAACTATGGCTACACCTTC; CDR3aa: CASSELDSNNYGYTF
v_gene: TRBV7-6; abundance: -; d_gene: TRBD2; j_gene: TRBJ2-1; CDR3nt: TGTGCCAGCAGCTTAGCGTCGGCGGGAGGGTCCAATGAGCAGTTCTTC; CDR3aa: CASSLASAGGSNEQFF
v_gene: TRBV7-9; abundance: -; d_gene: TRBD1; j_gene: TRBJ2-5; CDR3nt: TGTGCCAGCAGCTTAGCCCGACAGGGGATGGAGACCCAGTACTTC; CDR3aa: CASSLARQGMETQYF
v_gene: TRBV5-1; abundance: few; d_gene: TRBD2; j_gene: TRBJ2-1; CDR3nt: TGCGCCAGCACCCGGGAGGGGGGGTACAATGAGCAGTTCTTC; CDR3aa: CASTREGGYNEQFF
v_gene: TRBV2; abundance: -; d_gene: TRBD2; j_gene: TRBJ2-7; CDR3nt: TGTGCCAGCCTGAGCGGGAGTTGGGAAGGCGAGCAGTACTTC; CDR3aa: CASLSGSWEGEQYF
v_gene: TRBV5-1; abundance: once; d_gene: -; j_gene: TRBJ2-7; CDR3nt: TGCGCCAGCAGCTTGGAAGGGGTTGGGTACGAGCAGTACTTC; CDR3aa: CASSLEGVGYEQYF
v_gene: TRBV7-9; abundance: -; d_gene: TRBD2; j_gene: TRBJ2-4; CDR3nt: TGTGCCAGCAGCACCGGGACTAGGGCGGACATTCAGTACTTC; CDR3aa: CASSTGTRADIQYF
v_gene: TRBV5-4; abundance: few; d_gene: -; j_gene: TRBJ1-1; CDR3nt: TGTGCCAGCAGCCCGCAAGCTGGTTCTGAAGCTTTCTTT; CDR3aa: CASSPQAGSEAFF
v_gene: TRBV4-2; abundance: -; d_gene: -; j_gene: TRBJ1-1; CDR3nt: TGTGCCAGCAGCCAAGACCCCCCCAGTGCCGAAGCTTTCTTT; CDR3aa: CASSQDPPSAEAFF
v_gene: TRBV7-9; abundance: -; d_gene: -; j_gene: TRBJ2-7; CDR3nt: TGTGCCAGCAGCTTAGAGGGCCTCCCTGCTACAGGTATACGAGTCGGGCAGTACTTC; CDR3aa: CASSLEGLPATGIRVGQYF
v_gene: TRBV10-1; abundance: -; d_gene: TRBD2; j_gene: TRBJ2-5; CDR3nt: TGCGCCAGCAGTGATGGGACTAAAAGAGGGACCCAGTACTTC; CDR3aa: CASSDGTKRGTQYF
v_gene: TRBV28; abundance: -; d_gene: -; j_gene: TRBJ2-7; CDR3nt: TGTGCCAGCAGTTTTTGGTCTGGGCTCTCCTACGAGCAGTACTTC; CDR3aa: CASSFWSGLSYEQYF
v_gene: TRBV28; abundance: -; d_gene: -; j_gene: TRBJ2-5; CDR3nt: TGTGCCAGCATGGGGGGGGCGGGTGAGACCCAGTACTTC; CDR3aa: CASMGGAGETQYF
v_gene: TRBV7-3; abundance: few; d_gene: TRBD1; j_gene: TRBJ2-7; CDR3nt: TGTGCCAGCAGCTTAACGGGACAGGGGACCTACGAGCAGTACTTC; CDR3aa: CASSLTGQGTYEQYF
v_gene: TRBV11-2; abundance: -; d_gene: -; j_gene: TRBJ1-1; CDR3nt: TGTGCCAGCAGCCGTAGGAACACTGAAGCTTTCTTT; CDR3aa: CASSRRNTEAFF
v_gene: TRBV5-1; abundance: -; d_gene: TRBD2; j_gene: TRBJ2-2; CDR3nt: TGCGCCAGCAGCCCGACTAGCGGGGGCACTAACACCGGGGAGCTGTTTTTT; CDR3aa: CASSPTSGGTNTGELFF
v_gene: TRBV2; abundance: -; d_gene: TRBD1; j_gene: TRBJ2-5; CDR3nt: TGTGCCAGCAGTGGGGACAGCCTAGAGACCCAGTACTTC; CDR3aa: CASSGDSLETQYF